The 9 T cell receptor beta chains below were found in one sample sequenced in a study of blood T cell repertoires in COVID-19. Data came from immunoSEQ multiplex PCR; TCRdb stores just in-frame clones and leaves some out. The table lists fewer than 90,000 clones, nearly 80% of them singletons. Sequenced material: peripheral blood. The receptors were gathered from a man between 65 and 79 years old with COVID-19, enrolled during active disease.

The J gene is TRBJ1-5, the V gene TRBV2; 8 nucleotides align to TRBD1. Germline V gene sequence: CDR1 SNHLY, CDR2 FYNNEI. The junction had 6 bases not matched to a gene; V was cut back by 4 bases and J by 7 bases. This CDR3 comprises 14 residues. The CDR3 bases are TGTGCCAGCAGTGCAGGGGGCAGGGGCCAGCCCCAGCATTTT. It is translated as CASSAGGRGQPQHF.

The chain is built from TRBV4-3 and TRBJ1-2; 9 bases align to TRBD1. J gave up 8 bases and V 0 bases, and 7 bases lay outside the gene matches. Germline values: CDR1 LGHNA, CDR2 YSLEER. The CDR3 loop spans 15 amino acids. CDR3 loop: CASSQDMDRGWGYTF. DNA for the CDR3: TGCGCCAGCAGCCAAGATATGGACAGGGGATGGGGCTACACCTTC.

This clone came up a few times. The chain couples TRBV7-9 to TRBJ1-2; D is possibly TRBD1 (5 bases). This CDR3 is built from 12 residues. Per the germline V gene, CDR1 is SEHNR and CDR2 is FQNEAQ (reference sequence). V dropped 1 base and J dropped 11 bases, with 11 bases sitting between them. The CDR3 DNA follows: TGTGCCAGCAGCTTAGGCGAGGGGAGGTACACCTTC. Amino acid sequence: CASSLGEGRYTF.

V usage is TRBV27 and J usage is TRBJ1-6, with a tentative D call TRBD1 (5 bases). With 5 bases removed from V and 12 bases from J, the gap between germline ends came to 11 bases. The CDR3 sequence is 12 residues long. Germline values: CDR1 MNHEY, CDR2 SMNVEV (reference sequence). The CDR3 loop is CASSPGLLPLHF. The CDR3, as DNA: TGTGCCAGCAGTCCAGGGCTCCTACCCCTCCACTTT.

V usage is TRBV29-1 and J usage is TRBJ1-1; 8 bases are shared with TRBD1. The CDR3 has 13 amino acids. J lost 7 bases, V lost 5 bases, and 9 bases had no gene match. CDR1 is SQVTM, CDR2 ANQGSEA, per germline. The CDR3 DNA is TGCAGCGTTACGGGACAGGCTACCCTTGAAGCTTTCTTT. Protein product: CSVTGQATLEAFF.

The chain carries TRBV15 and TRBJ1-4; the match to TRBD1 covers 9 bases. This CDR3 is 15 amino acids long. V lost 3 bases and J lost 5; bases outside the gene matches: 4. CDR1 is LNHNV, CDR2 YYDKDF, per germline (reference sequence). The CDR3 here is CATSRQQGANEKLFF. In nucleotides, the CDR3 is TGTGCCACCAGCAGGCAACAGGGGGCGAATGAAAAACTGTTTTTT.

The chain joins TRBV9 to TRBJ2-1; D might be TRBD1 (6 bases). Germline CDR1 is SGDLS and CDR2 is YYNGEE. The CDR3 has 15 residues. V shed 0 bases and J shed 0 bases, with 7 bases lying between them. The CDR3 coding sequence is TGTGCCAGCAGCGTAGAGGGGGTCTCCTACAATGAGCAGTTCTTC. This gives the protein CASSVEGVSYNEQFF.

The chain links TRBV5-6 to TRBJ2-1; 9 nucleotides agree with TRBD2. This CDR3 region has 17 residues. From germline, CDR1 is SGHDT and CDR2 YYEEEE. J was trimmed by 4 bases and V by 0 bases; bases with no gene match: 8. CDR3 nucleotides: TGTGCCAGCAGCTTGGATCTAGGGACTAGCAGATACAATGAGCAGTTCTTC. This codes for CASSLDLGTSRYNEQFF.

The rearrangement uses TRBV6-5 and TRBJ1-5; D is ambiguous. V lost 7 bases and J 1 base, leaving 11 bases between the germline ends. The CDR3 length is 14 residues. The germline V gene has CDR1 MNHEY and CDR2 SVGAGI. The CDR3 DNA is TGTGCCAGCACCACGGGTTGGAGCAATCAGCCCCAGCATTTT. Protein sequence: CASTTGWSNQPQHF.